This T cell receptor (beta chain) appears in the sequencing data of a study of CD8+CD57+ T cells in acquired aplastic anemia (dated 2018 in TCRdb). Some background on the complete study: Extracted DNA from sorted CD4+ and CD8+ cells averaged approximately 3 ug, ranging from roughly 0.17 to 30 ug. A CD8+CD57+ expansion meant a frequency higher than the mean frequency seen in healthy subjects. The full study reports these points: Although 25 to 30 CD8+ CDR3 sequences were shared by patients and controls, these sequences appeared highly expressed in patients and within the immunodominant clones of patients. CD8+ Simpson's diversity did not differ significantly between patients and healthy controls (P=0.060).

This clonotype was recorded many times. This receptor's antigen is unknown. The input lacks base qualities; no much larger clone sits a single base away. TCR beta VDJ combination and CDR3 sequence profiling used genomic DNA as the template. An Illumina HiSeq 2000 was the platform used for TCR repertoire sequencing. The paper's processing steps were these. TRBV/TRBJ rearrangement plots, CDR3 size and DJ length profiles, and Simpson's diversity index were used to evaluate the repertoires. The most abundant DNA sequence in the deep sequencing data was defined as the immunodominant clone. CDR3 amino acid sequences were checked for sharing across subjects and were also compared against the VDJdb database and published repertoires. TCRdb reworked the public reads: Q25 trimming with fastp, MiXCR clone assembly, productive beta chains retained. Each entry is one CDR3 protein sequence, shown with its most common DNA and genes. The V and J calls come from TCRdb's annotation, not from the publication. The sample table contains 95,000 to 150,000 distinct CDR3 sequences; only one count was recorded for approximately 40% of them. The ten largest clones represent about 2.6% of the sample.

From the cysteine up to the phenylalanine, the CDR3 has a length of 16 residues. CDR3 DNA is the only sequence kept; it has 48 bases, read in frame from the first base. V was cut back by 4 bases and J by 2 bases, leaving a gap of 18 bases between them. The germline V gene (reference sequence) provides CDR1 SGHAT and CDR2 FQDESV. Expansion of CD8+CD57+ cells had been shown by flow cytometry in the patients chosen for sequencing. All patients had severe acquired aplastic anemia diagnosed by International Study of Aplastic Anemia and Agranulocytosis and Camitta criteria. Patients had received no therapy at the time of blood sampling. TCR repertoires of sorted CD4+ and CD8+ blood T cells from severe aplastic anemia patients and healthy subjects were deep-sequenced in the study. Patients were enrolled in the USA under clinicaltrials.gov protocols 00001620, 01623167, 00001397, 00071045, 00081523 and 00961064. Ficoll-Paque density gradient centrifugation was used to isolate peripheral blood mononuclear cells. Before DNA extraction, CD4+ and CD8+ T cells were sorted with FACS or magnetic beads.

This clonotype originated in a human donor with aplastic anemia. The sequencing input was sorted CD4+, CD8+, or CD8+CD57+ T cells (not recorded which) from PBMCs. Rearrangement joined TRBV11-1 to TRBJ2-7; the D gene is perhaps TRBD1 or TRBD2, each of them matching over 5 bases. The DNA sequence reads TGTGCCAGCAGCTCACTAGGAGAAGGGGCCCCCTACGAGCAGTACTTC. It codes for CASSSLGEGAPYEQYF.